The rows below give T cell receptor beta chains drawn from one sample of a study of breast tumors, draining lymph nodes, adjacent tissues. MiXCR, applied by TCRdb to the multiplex PCR reads, yields one record per CDR3 protein. The repertoire includes approximately 210,000 distinct CDR3 sequences, nearly 35% of them detected once, and approximately 3.6% sits in the top ten. Sequenced sample: axillary lymph node tissue. The receptors were gathered from a female donor with breast cancer. Some clones in this sample may be carry-over from other donors' samples. Both conserved end residues are part of each CDR3. Each record gives: V gene, J gene, CDR3 protein.

>TRBV20-1|TRBJ1-6
CSARTSTAASPLHF
>TRBV12-3/TRBV12-4|TRBJ1-4
CASSLRQGGYEKLFF
>TRBV4-2|TRBJ1-2
CASSRGDRGVNGYTF
>TRBV7-2|TRBJ2-7
CASSDSGRVYEQYF
>TRBV7-9|TRBJ1-2
CASSLAAGETYGYPF
>TRBV10-3|TRBJ2-7
CAISGQGEQYF
>TRBV2|TRBJ1-2
CASRGDTYGYTF
>TRBV3-1|TRBJ1-2
CASSQVEGNYGYTF
>TRBV20-1|TRBJ2-1
CSARLAGGPNEQFF
>TRBV18|TRBJ2-2
CASSPEDTYTGELFF
>TRBV20-1|TRBJ1-5
CSASQGVDQPQHF
>TRBV6-5|TRBJ1-3
CASSYSIPGRAGGNTIYF
>TRBV28|TRBJ2-7
CASSSLAGNYEQYF
>TRBV7-6|TRBJ1-4
CASSLARGRIATNEKLFF
>TRBV14|TRBJ2-2
CASSRLAGVLPTGELFF
>TRBV7-9|TRBJ1-2
CASSPLRRPNYGYPF
>TRBV4-3|TRBJ1-4
CASNQTGEGGSNEKLFF